These 23 T cell receptor beta chains originate from one sample sequenced in a study of T-cell memory formation after mild COVID-19. TCRdb reanalysed the 5' RACE reads using MiXCR and keeps one entry per CDR3 protein. The sample consists of some 410,000 distinct CDR3 sequences, 23% of them appearing once. Sample: PBMCs or a T cell subset sorted from them (not recorded which). These receptors were collected from an adult woman who had mild COVID-19 (a few samples of this study predate the infection). Cell type and time point are not known.

The chain uses TRBV7-9 and TRBJ2-1, with D perhaps matching TRBD1 (6 bases). The germline V gene has CDR1 SEHNR and CDR2 FQNEAQ (reference sequence). The CDR3 consists of 13 residues. The V end was cut by 3 bases, the J end by 10 bases, with 13 bases between. The CDR3, as DNA: TGTGCCAGCAGCTTGGTGTGGGGGCACGAGCAGTTCTTC. Its translation: CASSLVWGHEQFF.

CDR3 amino acids: CASSFVGDYEQYF. DNA of the CDR3: TGTGCCAGCAGCTTCGTGGGGGATTACGAGCAGTACTTC. The chain has TRBV5-6 and TRBJ2-7; the D call may be TRBD1 or TRBD2 (5 bases each). Trimming took 2 bases from V and 4 from J, leaving 10 bases between them. Germline V CDR1 and CDR2: SGHDT, YYEEEE. This CDR3 is built from 13 residues. Combining the CDR3 with reference TRBV5-6 and TRBJ2-7 gives the whole variable domain DAGVTQSPTHLIKTRGQQVTLRCSPKSGHDTVSWYQQALGQGPQFIFQYYEEEERQRGNFPDRFSGHQFPNYSSELNVNALLLGDSALYLCASSFVGDYEQYFGPGTRLTVT.

There are many counts of this clonotype. The chain combines TRBV7-9 with TRBJ2-5; D gene uncertain. CDR3 length equals 15 residues. V was shortened by 0 bases and J by 4 bases, with 12 bases between the two germline ends. Per germline, CDR1 SEHNR and CDR2 FQNEAQ (reference sequence). In DNA form, the CDR3 reads TGTGCCAGCAGCTTAGCGGCCGCCTATCCAGAGACCCAGTACTTC. As protein: CASSLAAAYPETQYF.

The CDR3 DNA follows: TGTGCCATCAGTGATGATGACAATGAGCAGTTCTTC. It translates to CAISDDDNEQFF. The genes are TRBV10-3 and TRBJ2-1; D is uncertain. The CDR3 contains 12 residues. Germline V lookup: CDR1 ENHRY, CDR2 SYGVKD. V was shortened by 3 bases and J by 5 bases, with 5 bases between the two germline ends.

The chain carries TRBV5-6 and TRBJ2-1, with TRBD2 identical over 8 bases. This CDR3 is built from 16 residues. With V trimmed by 2 bases and J by 5 bases, 9 bases remained unmatched. In germline, CDR1 is SGHDT, CDR2 YYEEEE. The CDR3 DNA sequence: TGTGCCAGCAGCTTTAGGGCGGGGGGCCCCGACAATGAGCAGTTCTTC. Protein product: CASSFRAGGPDNEQFF.

The DNA of the CDR3 is TGTGCCAGCAGCGTAGAGCAGAGTCCCTCCTACGAGCAGTACTTC. Its translation is CASSVEQSPSYEQYF. This chain links TRBV9 with TRBJ2-7; D call uncertain. The CDR3 is 15 residues long. Germline V lookup: CDR1 SGDLS, CDR2 YYNGEE. With 0 bases removed from V and 0 bases from J, the gap between germline ends came to 10 bases.

This clonotype was recorded a few times. The chain is built from TRBV29-1 and TRBJ2-2, with D tentatively TRBD1 (5 bases). The CDR3 is 13 residues long. Trimming shortened V by 5 bases and J by 5 bases, and 12 bases separated the two germline ends. CDR1 is SQVTM and CDR2 is ANQGSEA in the germline V gene. CDR3 amino acids: CSVWGLGTGELFF. DNA of the CDR3: TGCAGCGTTTGGGGCCTTGGGACCGGGGAGCTGTTTTTT.

V and J are TRBV11-1 and TRBJ2-3, with TRBD2 matching 7 bases. Looked up from germline, CDR1 is SGHAT and CDR2 is FQDESV (reference sequence). Trimming cost V 5 bases and J 7 bases; bases outside gene matches: 18. This CDR3 is 17 amino acids long. The CDR3 loop reads CASSRSRGDVKRNTQYF. The CDR3 DNA is TGTGCCAGCAGCCGGTCCCGGGGGGATGTTAAGAGGAATACGCAGTATTTT.

The chain joins TRBV7-2 to TRBJ1-1; perhaps TRBD1 as D (5 bases). The CDR3 contains 15 residues. Trimming shortened V by 1 base and J by 5 bases, and 14 bases separated the two germline ends. Germline assignment: CDR1 SGHTA and CDR2 FQGNSA. The CDR3 DNA follows: TGTGCCAGCAGCTTAGTGGACTGGGGACGGACTGAAGCTTTCTTT. As protein: CASSLVDWGRTEAFF.

CDR3 sequence: CASSYSKSPIYGYTF. The CDR3 coding sequence is TGTGCCAGCAGTTACTCCAAGTCCCCCATCTATGGCTACACCTTC. This chain uses TRBV6-6 with TRBJ1-2; D ambiguous. Trimming took 0 bases from V and 4 from J, leaving 12 bases between them. The CDR3 has 15 residues. From germline, CDR1 is MNHNY and CDR2 SVGAGI (reference sequence).

The gene calls are TRBV15 and TRBJ2-1; 11 positions agree with TRBD1. The trim removed 3 bases at V and 7 bases at J, leaving 11 bases unmatched. From germline, CDR1 is LNHNV and CDR2 YYDKDF (reference sequence). This CDR3 contains 17 residues. CDR3 sequence: CATSSDLDRGQLNEQFF. CDR3 nucleotides: TGTGCCACCAGCAGTGACCTGGACAGGGGGCAATTGAATGAGCAGTTCTTC.

In its sample, this clonotype was seen a few times. The chain uses TRBV20-1 and TRBJ2-1, with 11 bases lining up with TRBD2. The junction had 7 bases not matched to a gene; V was cut back by 3 bases and J by 3 bases. CDR1 and CDR2 from the germline V gene are DFQATT and SNEGSKA (reference sequence). This CDR3 has 16 residues. Here the CDR3 DNA reads TGCAGTGCTAGTGCTACGACTAGCGGGGACTACAATGAGCAGTTCTTC. Its translation: CSASATTSGDYNEQFF.

The genes are TRBV12-3 or TRBV12-4 and TRBJ2-6; 8 positions agree with TRBD1. V dropped 5 bases and J dropped 5; count of bases not matched to a gene: 2. The CDR3 is made up of 14 amino acids. CDR3 residues: CASSQGAWANVLTF. As DNA, the CDR3 is TGTGCCAGCAGTCAGGGGGCCTGGGCCAACGTCCTGACTTTC.

This clonotype showed up just a few times. The V call is TRBV7-2, the J call TRBJ1-1, with TRBD1 matching over 9 bases. Looked up from germline, CDR1 is SGHTA and CDR2 is FQGNSA. The CDR3 spans 13 residues. The junction had 4 bases not matched to a gene; V was cut back by 5 bases and J by 6 bases. CDR3 loop: CASSHDRGSEAFF. DNA of the CDR3: TGTGCCAGCAGCCATGACAGGGGGTCTGAAGCTTTCTTT.

The chain carries TRBV20-1 and TRBJ2-7; D gene ambiguous. The V end lost 6 bases, the J end lost 1 base, and 13 bases lay between the germline ends. The CDR3 consists of 13 residues. CDR1 and CDR2 from the germline V gene are DFQATT and SNEGSKA (reference sequence). In DNA form, the CDR3 reads TGCAGTGCCACTCTACAGACTTCCTACGAGCAGTACTTC. It is translated as CSATLQTSYEQYF.

The rearrangement uses TRBV7-8 and TRBJ2-7; TRBD2 aligns across 9 bases. The germline V gene encodes CDR1 SGHVS and CDR2 FQNEAQ. The CDR3 contains 15 residues. Trimming at V came to 5 bases and at J to 2 bases, leaving 7 bases not matched to a gene. As DNA, the CDR3 is TGTGCCAGCAGCCCTCCGACTAGCGGAGCCTACGAGCAGTACTTC. Its translation: CASSPPTSGAYEQYF. The full variable domain, with the rest looked up from reference TRBV7-8 and TRBJ2-7, is GAGVSQSPRYKVAKRGQDVALRCDPISGHVSLFWYQQALGQGPEFLTYFQNEAQLDKSGLPSDRFFAERPEGSVSTLKIQRTQQEDSAVYLCASSPPTSGAYEQYFGPGTRLTVT.

The rearrangement links TRBV12-3 or TRBV12-4 to TRBJ1-1, with TRBD1 matching over 7 bases. The J segment lost 2 bases and the V segment lost 6 bases, leaving 6 bases of the junction unmatched. This CDR3 has 14 residues. DNA for the CDR3: TGTGCCAGCAGGTGGGGACAGATTAACACTGAAGCTTTCTTT. Amino acids: CASRWGQINTEAFF.

CDR3 in amino acids: CASSSRRADTQYF. CDR3 nucleotide sequence: TGTGCCAGCAGCTCCCGTAGGGCAGATACGCAGTATTTT. J is TRBJ2-3 and V is TRBV9; D uncertain. This CDR3 is built from 13 residues. Germline V gene data show CDR1 as SGDLS and CDR2 as YYNGEE. V gave up 4 bases and J gave up 4 bases, with 10 bases separating them.

The chain carries TRBV4-1 and TRBJ2-3; TRBD1 aligns across 7 bases. There are 15 residues in the CDR3. Germline CDR1 MGHRA, CDR2 YSYEKL. The junction had 7 bases not matched to a gene; V was cut back by 7 bases and J by 0 bases. In DNA, the CDR3 is TGCGCCAGCAACAGTTGGACAGGCAGCACAGATACGCAGTATTTT. Translated: CASNSWTGSTDTQYF.

The J gene is TRBJ2-5, the V gene TRBV3-1; TRBD2 matches 8 bases. Germline V gene lookup returns CDR1 LGHDT and CDR2 YNNKEL (reference sequence). J lost 1 base, V lost 5 bases, and 9 bases had no gene match. This CDR3 is 16 amino acids long. In nucleotides, the CDR3 is TGTGCCAGCAGCTCACCCCGCGGGGGGATCCAAGAGACCCAGTACTTC. This gives the protein CASSSPRGGIQETQYF.

This clonotype was detected a few times. The chain carries TRBV24-1 and TRBJ2-1; D may be TRBD2 (6 bases). The CDR3 runs to 15 residues. Deletions cut 5 bases from V and 0 bases from J, with 10 bases between. From germline, CDR1 is KGHDR and CDR2 SFDVKD. The CDR3 DNA sequence: TGTGCCACCAGTGTTGGCGGGGACTCCTACAATGAGCAGTTCTTC. It codes for CATSVGGDSYNEQFF.

The chain is built from TRBV5-5 and TRBJ1-5; D ambiguous. V was clipped by 0 bases and J by 9 bases, with 13 bases between them. The CDR3 has 14 residues. From germline, CDR1 is SGHKS and CDR2 YYEKEE (reference sequence). As DNA, the CDR3 is TGTGCCAGCAGCTTGGAAAGCTCGGGAGGGCCCCAGCATTTT. This translates into CASSLESSGGPQHF.

The V call is TRBV10-3, the J call TRBJ2-7; D is ambiguous. Looked up from germline, CDR1 is ENHRY and CDR2 is SYGVKD. V shed 2 bases and J shed 2 bases, with 10 bases lying between them. This CDR3 region has 14 residues. The CDR3 DNA reads as TGTGCCATCAGTGAGGGGGTCGCGGCCTACGAGCAGTACTTC. It is translated as CAISEGVAAYEQYF.